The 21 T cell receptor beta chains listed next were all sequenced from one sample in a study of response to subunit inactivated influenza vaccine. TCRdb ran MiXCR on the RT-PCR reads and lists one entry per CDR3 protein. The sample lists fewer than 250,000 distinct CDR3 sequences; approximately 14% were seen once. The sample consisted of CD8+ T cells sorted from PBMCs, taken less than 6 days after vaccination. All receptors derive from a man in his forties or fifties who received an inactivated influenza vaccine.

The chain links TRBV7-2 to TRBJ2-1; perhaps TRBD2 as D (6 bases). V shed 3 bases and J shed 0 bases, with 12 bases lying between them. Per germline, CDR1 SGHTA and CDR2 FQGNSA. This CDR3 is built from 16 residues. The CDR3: CASSFSSVPSYNEQFF. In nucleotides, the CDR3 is TGTGCCAGCAGCTTCTCTAGCGTACCCTCCTACAATGAGCAGTTCTTC. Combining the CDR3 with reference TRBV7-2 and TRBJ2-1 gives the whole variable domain GAGVSQSPSNKVTEKGKDVELRCDPISGHTALYWYRQSLGQGLEFLIYFQGNSAPDKSGLPSDRFSAERTGGSVSTLTIQRTQQEDSAVYLCASSFSSVPSYNEQFFGPGTRLTVL.

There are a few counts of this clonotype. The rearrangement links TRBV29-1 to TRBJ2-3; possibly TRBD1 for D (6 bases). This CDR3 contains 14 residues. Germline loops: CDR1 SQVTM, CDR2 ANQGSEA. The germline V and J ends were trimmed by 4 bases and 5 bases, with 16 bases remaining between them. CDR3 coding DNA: TGCAGCGTTGGTCCCAGGGGAATAGTAGATACGCAGTATTTT. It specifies CSVGPRGIVDTQYF.

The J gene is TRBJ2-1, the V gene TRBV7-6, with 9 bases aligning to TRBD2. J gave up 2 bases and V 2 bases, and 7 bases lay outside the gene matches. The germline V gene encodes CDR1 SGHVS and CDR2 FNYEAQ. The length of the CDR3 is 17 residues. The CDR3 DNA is TGTGCCAGCAGCTTAAGAGCGGGAGGCCCCCCCTACAATGAGCAGTTCTTC. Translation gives CASSLRAGGPPYNEQFF.

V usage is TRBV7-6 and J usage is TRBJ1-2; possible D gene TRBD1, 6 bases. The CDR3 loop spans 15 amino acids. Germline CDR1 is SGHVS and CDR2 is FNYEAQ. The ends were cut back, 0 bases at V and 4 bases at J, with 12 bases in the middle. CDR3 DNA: TGTGCCAGCAGCTTAGCGACAGGTTCGGGCTATGGCTACACCTTC. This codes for CASSLATGSGYGYTF.

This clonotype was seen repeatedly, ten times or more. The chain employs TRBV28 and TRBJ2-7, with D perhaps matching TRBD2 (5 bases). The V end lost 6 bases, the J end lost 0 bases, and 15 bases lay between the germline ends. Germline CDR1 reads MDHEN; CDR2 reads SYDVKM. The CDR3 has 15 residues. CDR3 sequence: CASRPRGLSSYEQYF. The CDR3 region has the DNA TGTGCCAGCAGACCCCGCGGGCTGAGCTCCTACGAGCAGTACTTC.

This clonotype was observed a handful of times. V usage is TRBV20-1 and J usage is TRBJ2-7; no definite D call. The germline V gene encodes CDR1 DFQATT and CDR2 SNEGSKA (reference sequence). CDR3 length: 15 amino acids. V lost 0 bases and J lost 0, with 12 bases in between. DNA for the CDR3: TGCAGTGCTAGAGACCCCCGGGTACCCTCCTACGAGCAGTACTTC. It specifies CSARDPRVPSYEQYF.

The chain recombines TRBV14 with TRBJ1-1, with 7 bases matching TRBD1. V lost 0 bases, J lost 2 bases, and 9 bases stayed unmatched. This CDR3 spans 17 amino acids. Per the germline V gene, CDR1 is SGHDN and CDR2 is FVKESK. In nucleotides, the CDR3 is TGTGCCAGCAGCCAAGAGTTTGCTCAGGGGGTTAACACTGAAGCTTTCTTT. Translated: CASSQEFAQGVNTEAFF. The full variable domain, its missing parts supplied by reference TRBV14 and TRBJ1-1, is EAGVTQFPSHSVIEKGQTVTLRCDPISGHDNLYWYRRVMGKEIKFLLHFVKESKQDESGMPNNRFLAERTGGTYSTLKVQPAELEDSGVYFCASSQEFAQGVNTEAFFGQGTRLTVV.

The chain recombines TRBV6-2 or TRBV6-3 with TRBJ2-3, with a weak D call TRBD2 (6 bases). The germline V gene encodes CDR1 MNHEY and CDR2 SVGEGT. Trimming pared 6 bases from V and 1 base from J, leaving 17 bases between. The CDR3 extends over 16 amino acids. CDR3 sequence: CASSQRRGRRTDTQYF. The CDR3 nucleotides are TGTGCCAGCAGCCAACGCCGGGGGAGGCGCACAGATACGCAGTATTTT.

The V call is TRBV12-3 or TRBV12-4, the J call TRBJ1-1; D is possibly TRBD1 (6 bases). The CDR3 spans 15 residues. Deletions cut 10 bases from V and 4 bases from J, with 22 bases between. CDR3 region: CATAPTVRGSTEAFF. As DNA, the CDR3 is TGTGCCACAGCACCCACGGTCAGGGGAAGCACTGAAGCTTTCTTT.

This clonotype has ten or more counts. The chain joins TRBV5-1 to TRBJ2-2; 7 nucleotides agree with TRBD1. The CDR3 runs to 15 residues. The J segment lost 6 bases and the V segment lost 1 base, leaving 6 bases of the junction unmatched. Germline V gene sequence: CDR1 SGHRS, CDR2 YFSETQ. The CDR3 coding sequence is TGCGCCAGCAGCTTGAAGACAGGGAGCCCCGGGGAGCTGTTTTTT. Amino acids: CASSLKTGSPGELFF.

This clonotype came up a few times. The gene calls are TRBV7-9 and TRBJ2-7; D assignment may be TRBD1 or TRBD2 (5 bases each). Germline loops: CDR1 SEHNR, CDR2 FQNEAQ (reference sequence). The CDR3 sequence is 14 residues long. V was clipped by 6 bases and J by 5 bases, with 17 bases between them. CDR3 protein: CASSLRTLGDEQYF. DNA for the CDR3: TGTGCCAGCAGTTTGCGGACTCTAGGGGACGAGCAGTACTTC.

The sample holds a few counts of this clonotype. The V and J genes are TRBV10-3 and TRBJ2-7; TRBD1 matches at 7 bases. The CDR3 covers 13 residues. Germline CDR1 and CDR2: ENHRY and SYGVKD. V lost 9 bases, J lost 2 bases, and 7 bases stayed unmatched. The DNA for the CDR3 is TGTGCCATTAGGACAGGACCAACCTACGAGCAGTACTTC. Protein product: CAIRTGPTYEQYF.

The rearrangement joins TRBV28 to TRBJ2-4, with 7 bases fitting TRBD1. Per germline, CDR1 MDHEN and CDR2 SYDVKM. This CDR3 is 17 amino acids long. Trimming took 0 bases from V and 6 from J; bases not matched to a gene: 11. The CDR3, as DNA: TGTGCCAGCAGTTTATGGATTGTGGGGACAGAGGGAAACATTCAGTACTTC. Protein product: CASSLWIVGTEGNIQYF. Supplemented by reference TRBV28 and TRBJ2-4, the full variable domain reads DVKVTQSSRYLVKRTGEKVFLECVQDMDHENMFWYRQDPGLGLRLIYFSYDVKMKEKGDIPEGYSVSREKKERFSLILESASTNQTSMYLCASSLWIVGTEGNIQYFGAGTRLSVL.

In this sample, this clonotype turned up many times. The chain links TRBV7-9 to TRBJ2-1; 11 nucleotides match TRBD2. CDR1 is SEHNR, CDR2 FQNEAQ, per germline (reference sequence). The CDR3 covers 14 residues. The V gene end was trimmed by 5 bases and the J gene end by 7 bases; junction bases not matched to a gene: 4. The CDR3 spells CASSNSGRANEQFF. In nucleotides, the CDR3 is TGTGCCAGCAGCAATAGCGGGAGGGCTAATGAGCAGTTCTTC.

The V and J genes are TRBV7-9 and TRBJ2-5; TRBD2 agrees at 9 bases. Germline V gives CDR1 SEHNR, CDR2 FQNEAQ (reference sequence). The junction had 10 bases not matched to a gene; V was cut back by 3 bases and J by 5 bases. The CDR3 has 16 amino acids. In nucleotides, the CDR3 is TGTGCCAGCAGCTTTGTACAGCGGGGGGCCGGGGAGACCCAGTACTTC. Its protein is CASSFVQRGAGETQYF.

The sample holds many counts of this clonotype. CDR3 loop: CASSHITYEQYF. CDR3 bases: TGCGCCAGCAGCCACATAACCTACGAGCAGTACTTC. V gene TRBV4-1 combines with J gene TRBJ2-7; D is undetermined. V was cut by 3 bases and J by 2 bases, with 5 bases left in between. Looked up from germline, CDR1 is MGHRA and CDR2 is YSYEKL. There are 12 residues in the CDR3.

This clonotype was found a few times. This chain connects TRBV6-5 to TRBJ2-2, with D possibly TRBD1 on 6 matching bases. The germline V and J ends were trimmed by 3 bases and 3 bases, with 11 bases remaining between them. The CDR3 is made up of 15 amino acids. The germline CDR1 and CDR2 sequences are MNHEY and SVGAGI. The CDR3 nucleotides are TGTGCCAGCAGTTATCGGGACACGGACACCGGGGAGCTGTTTTTT. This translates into CASSYRDTDTGELFF.

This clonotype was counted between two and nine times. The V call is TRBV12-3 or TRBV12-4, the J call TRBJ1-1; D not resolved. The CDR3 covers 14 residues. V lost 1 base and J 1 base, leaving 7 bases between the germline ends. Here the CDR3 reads CASSLGGPNTEAFF. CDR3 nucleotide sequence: TGTGCCAGCAGTTTAGGAGGGCCGAACACTGAAGCTTTCTTT.

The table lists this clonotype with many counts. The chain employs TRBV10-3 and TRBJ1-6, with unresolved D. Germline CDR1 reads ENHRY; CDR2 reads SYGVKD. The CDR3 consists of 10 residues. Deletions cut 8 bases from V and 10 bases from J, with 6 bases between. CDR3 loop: CAIGTSPLHF. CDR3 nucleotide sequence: TGTGCCATCGGAACATCACCCCTCCACTTT.

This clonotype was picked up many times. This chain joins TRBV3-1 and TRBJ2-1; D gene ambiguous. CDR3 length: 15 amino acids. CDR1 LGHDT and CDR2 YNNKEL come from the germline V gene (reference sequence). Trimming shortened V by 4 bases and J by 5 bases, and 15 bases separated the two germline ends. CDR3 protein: CASSPDGTRNNEQFF. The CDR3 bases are TGTGCCAGCAGCCCCGACGGTACACGCAACAATGAGCAGTTCTTC.

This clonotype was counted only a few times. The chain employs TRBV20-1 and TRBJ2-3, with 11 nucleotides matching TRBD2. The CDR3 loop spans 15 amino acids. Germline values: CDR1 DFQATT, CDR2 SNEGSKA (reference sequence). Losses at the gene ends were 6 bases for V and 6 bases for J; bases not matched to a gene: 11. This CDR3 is CSATGLAVQGDTQYF. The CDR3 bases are TGCAGTGCAACGGGACTAGCGGTACAGGGGGATACGCAGTATTTT.